One sample yielded the 10 T cell receptor beta chains listed below, sequenced in a study of T cells in Graves' hyperthyroidism and ophthalmopathy. Amplification of TCR beta CDR3 regions used RNA as the template. In the first-round RT-PCR of the TCR CDR3, the HTBI primer set was used. MiXCR, run by TCRdb on the multiplex PCR reads, gives a single entry per CDR3 protein. The sample records roughly 650,000 distinct CDR3 sequences, roughly 15% being singletons. Sequencing was performed on blood. These receptors originate from a woman aged 40 to 55 with Graves' ophthalmopathy.

The chain couples TRBV19 to TRBJ2-5; TRBD2 aligns across 10 bases. Germline V gives CDR1 LNHDA, CDR2 SQIVND (reference sequence). The CDR3 covers 14 residues. V gave up 4 bases and J gave up 3 bases; unmatched junction bases: 2. The CDR3 nucleotides are TGTGCCAGTAGTACAGGGACTAGCGAAGAGACCCAGTACTTC. Protein product: CASSTGTSEETQYF.

This clonotype was counted between two and nine times. This rearrangement joins TRBV4-1 to TRBJ2-4; 12 bases agree with TRBD2. The CDR3 is 13 residues long. Germline values: CDR1 MGHRA, CDR2 YSYEKL. Germline trimming cut 1 base from V and 11 bases from J; bases unmatched to any gene: 0. The chain's CDR3 is CASSQGLAGVQYF. The CDR3 DNA reads as TGCGCCAGCAGCCAAGGACTAGCGGGAGTTCAGTACTTC.

This clonotype came up many times. V gene TRBV18 combines with J gene TRBJ1-4; no clear D gene. Per germline, CDR1 KGHSH and CDR2 LQKENI. V was shortened by 5 bases and J by 7 bases, with 14 bases between the two germline ends. The CDR3 contains 14 residues. The CDR3 reads CASSTTQSGEKLFF. CDR3 in DNA: TGTGCCAGCTCAACGACCCAGAGTGGTGAAAAACTGTTTTTT.

The CDR3 bases are TGTGCCATCGGCGAGGCACAAAGAGAACCCCTCCACTTT. It is translated as CAIGEAQREPLHF. The chain has TRBV10-3 and TRBJ1-6, with D uncertain. Trimming removed 8 bases from V and 12 bases from J, with 17 bases in between. Germline-derived CDR1 and CDR2 are ENHRY and SYGVKD. The CDR3 sequence is 13 residues long.

This clonotype was seen ten or more times. This chain links TRBV12-3 or TRBV12-4 with TRBJ1-3, with D maybe TRBD1 (5 bases). This CDR3 spans 17 amino acids. V lost 3 bases to trimming and J lost 0 bases, with 15 bases between them. The CDR3 DNA reads as TGTGCCAGCAGTTTTACTCCGGGACGCAACTCTGGAAACACCATATATTTT. It is translated as CASSFTPGRNSGNTIYF.

As regards this clonotype: This may stem from a read error, because a much larger clone lies one nucleotide away. The CDR3 here is CASSLAKETEAFF. Here the CDR3 DNA reads TGTGCCAGCAGTTTAGCTAAGGAAACTGAAGCTTTCTTT. V gene TRBV12-3 or TRBV12-4 combines with J gene TRBJ1-1, with D uncertain. The CDR3 has 13 amino acids. The V gene lost 0 bases and the J gene lost 5 bases, with 7 bases spanning the gap.

This clonotype was detected ten times or more. The V gene is TRBV5-1, the J gene TRBJ2-6; D tentatively reads TRBD1 or TRBD2 (5 bases each). Trimming took 1 base from V and 13 from J, leaving 18 bases between them. The germline V gene encodes CDR1 SGHRS and CDR2 YFSETQ. The CDR3 has 15 residues. CDR3 nucleotides: TGCGCCAGCAGCTTGAGCCAGGGAGCCTCGGGTGTCCTGACTTTC. Translation gives CASSLSQGASGVLTF.

The chain recombines TRBV20-1 with TRBJ1-6; a possible D gene is TRBD1 (6 bases). V was trimmed by 6 bases and J by 7 bases, leaving 13 bases between them. The CDR3 is 13 amino acids. Per germline, CDR1 DFQATT and CDR2 SNEGSKA (reference sequence). CDR3 sequence reads: CSAHRAENSPLHF. The CDR3 coding sequence is TGCAGTGCGCACAGGGCGGAGAATTCACCCCTCCACTTT.

The J gene is TRBJ2-3, the V gene TRBV4-1; D unresolved. The CDR3 runs 15 residues. Germline V gives CDR1 MGHRA, CDR2 YSYEKL. The V gene lost 0 bases and the J gene lost 2 bases, with 9 bases spanning the gap. CDR3: CASSQDSGFTDTQYF. For the CDR3, the DNA is TGCGCCAGCAGCCAAGATTCCGGGTTCACAGATACGCAGTATTTT.

The rearrangement uses TRBV20-1 and TRBJ1-3; D not certain. This CDR3 is built from 14 residues. V was trimmed by 3 bases and J by 4 bases, leaving 13 bases between them. The germline V gene encodes CDR1 DFQATT and CDR2 SNEGSKA (reference sequence). In DNA form, the CDR3 reads TGCAGTGCTAGGCCTTACAAACCAGGAAACACCATATATTTT. Translation gives CSARPYKPGNTIYF.